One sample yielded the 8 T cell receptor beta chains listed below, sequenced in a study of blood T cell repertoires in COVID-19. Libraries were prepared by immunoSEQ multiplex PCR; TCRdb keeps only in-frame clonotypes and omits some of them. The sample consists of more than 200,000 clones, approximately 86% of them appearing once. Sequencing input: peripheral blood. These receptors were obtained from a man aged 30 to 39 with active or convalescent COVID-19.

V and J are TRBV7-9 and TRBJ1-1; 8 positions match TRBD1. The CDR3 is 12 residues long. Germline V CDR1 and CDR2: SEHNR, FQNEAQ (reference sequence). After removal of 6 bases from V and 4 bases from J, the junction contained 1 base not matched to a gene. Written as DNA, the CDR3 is TGTGCCAGCAGAACAGGGGGCACTGAAGCTTTCTTT. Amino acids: CASRTGGTEAFF.

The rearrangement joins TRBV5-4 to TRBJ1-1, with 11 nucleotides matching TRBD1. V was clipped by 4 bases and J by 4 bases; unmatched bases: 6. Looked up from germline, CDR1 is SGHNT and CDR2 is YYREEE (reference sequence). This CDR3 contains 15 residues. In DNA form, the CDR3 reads TGTGCCAGCAGCCAAACCGGGACAGGGGGCACTGAAGCTTTCTTT. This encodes CASSQTGTGGTEAFF.

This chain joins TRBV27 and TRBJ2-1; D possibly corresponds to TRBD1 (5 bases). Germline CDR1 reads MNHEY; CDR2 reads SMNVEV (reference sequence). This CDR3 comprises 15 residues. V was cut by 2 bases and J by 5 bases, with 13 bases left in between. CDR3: CASSLQGSLHNEQFF. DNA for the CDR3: TGTGCCAGCAGTTTACAGGGAAGTCTCCACAATGAGCAGTTCTTC.

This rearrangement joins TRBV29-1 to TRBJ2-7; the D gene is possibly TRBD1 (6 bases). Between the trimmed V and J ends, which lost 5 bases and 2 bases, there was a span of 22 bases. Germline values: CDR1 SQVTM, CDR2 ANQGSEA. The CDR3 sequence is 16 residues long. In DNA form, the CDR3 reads TGCAGCGTTTTCTTCCCAAGGGACAACGGTCCCTACGAGCAGTACTTC. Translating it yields CSVFFPRDNGPYEQYF.

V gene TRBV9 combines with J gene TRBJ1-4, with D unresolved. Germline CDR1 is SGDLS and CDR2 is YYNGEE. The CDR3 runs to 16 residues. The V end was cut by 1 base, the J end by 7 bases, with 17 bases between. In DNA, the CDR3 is TGTGCCAGCAGCGTACCCTACGGACCGGAGGCTGAAAAACTGTTTTTT. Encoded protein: CASSVPYGPEAEKLFF.

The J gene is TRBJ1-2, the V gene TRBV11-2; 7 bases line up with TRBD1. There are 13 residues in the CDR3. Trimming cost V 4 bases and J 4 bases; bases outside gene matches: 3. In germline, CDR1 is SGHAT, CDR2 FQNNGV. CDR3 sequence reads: CASSSGGSYGYTF. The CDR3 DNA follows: TGTGCCAGCAGCTCAGGGGGATCCTATGGCTACACCTTC.

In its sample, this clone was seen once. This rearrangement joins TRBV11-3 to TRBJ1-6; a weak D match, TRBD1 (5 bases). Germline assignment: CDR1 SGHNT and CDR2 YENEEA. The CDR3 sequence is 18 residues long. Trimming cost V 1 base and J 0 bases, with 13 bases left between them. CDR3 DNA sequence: TGTGCCAGCAGCTTAGGAGTACAGGCCAGCTCCTATAATTCACCCCTCCACTTT. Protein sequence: CASSLGVQASSYNSPLHF.

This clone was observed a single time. Here the CDR3 reads CASSLGLEFGYRGTEVDSPLHF. CDR3 in DNA: TGTGCCAGCAGCTTAGGCTTAGAATTCGGGTACAGGGGAACGGAGGTCGATTCACCCCTCCACTTT. The V and J genes are TRBV13 and TRBJ1-6; 7 nucleotides match TRBD1. Unmatched junction bases numbered 25, after V lost 0 bases and J lost 8 bases. The CDR3 spans 22 residues. Germline assignment: CDR1 PRHDT and CDR2 FYEKMQ (reference sequence).